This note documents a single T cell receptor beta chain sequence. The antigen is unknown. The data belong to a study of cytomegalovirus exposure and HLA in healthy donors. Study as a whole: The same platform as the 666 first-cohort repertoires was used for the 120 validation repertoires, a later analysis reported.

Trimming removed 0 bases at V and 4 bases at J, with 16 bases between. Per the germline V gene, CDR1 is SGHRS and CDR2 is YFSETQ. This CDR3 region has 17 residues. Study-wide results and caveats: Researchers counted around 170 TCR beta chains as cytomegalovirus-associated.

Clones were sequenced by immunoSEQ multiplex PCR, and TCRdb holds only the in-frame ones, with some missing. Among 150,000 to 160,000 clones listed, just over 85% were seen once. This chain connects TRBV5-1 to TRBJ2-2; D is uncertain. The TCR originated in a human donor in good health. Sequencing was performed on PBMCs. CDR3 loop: CASSLVSPIASTGELFF. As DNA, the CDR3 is TGCGCCAGCAGCTTGGTTTCCCCCATCGCGTCCACCGGGGAGCTGTTTTTT.